The 13 T cell receptor beta chains reported below all come from one sample, sequenced in a study of blood T cell repertoires in COVID-19. Produced via immunoSEQ multiplex PCR; TCRdb's table is partial and in-frame only. The sample carries 200,000 to 300,000 clones, about 81% recorded once. The sequencing input was peripheral blood. All receptors come from a woman aged 55-70 years with active or convalescent COVID-19.

The chain is built from TRBV18 and TRBJ2-7, with D perhaps matching TRBD1 (6 bases). Germline CDR1 reads KGHSH; CDR2 reads LQKENI. Trimming removed 2 bases from V and 7 bases from J, with 15 bases in between. The CDR3 loop spans 14 amino acids. CDR3 region: CASSPNQGLGEQYF. Here the CDR3 DNA reads TGTGCCAGCTCACCAAACCAGGGGTTGGGGGAGCAGTACTTC.

The V gene is TRBV7-3, the J gene TRBJ2-1; 7 nucleotides agree with TRBD2. Germline loops: CDR1 SGHTA, CDR2 FQGTGA. This CDR3 has 15 residues. J lost 0 bases, V lost 6 bases, and 5 bases had no gene match. The CDR3 loop reads CASSQRGSSYNEQFF. For the CDR3, the DNA is TGTGCCAGCAGTCAGCGGGGCAGCTCCTACAATGAGCAGTTCTTC.

Here the CDR3 reads CASSSTGLFYNEQFF. CDR3 bases: TGTGCCAGCAGCTCGACAGGGCTATTCTACAATGAGCAGTTCTTC. This chain uses TRBV7-9 with TRBJ2-1, with 7 bases that match TRBD1. In germline, CDR1 is SEHNR, CDR2 FQNEAQ (reference sequence). Losses at the gene ends were 4 bases for V and 3 bases for J; bases not matched to a gene: 6. This CDR3 contains 15 residues.

This clone appeared a few times. CDR3 sequence: CASSPAVDQPQHF. The CDR3 bases are TGTGCCAGCAGCCCCGCAGTGGATCAGCCCCAGCATTTT. This sequence joins TRBV7-9 and TRBJ1-5; D call uncertain. This CDR3 spans 13 amino acids. Germline V lookup: CDR1 SEHNR, CDR2 FQNEAQ (reference sequence). V shed 5 bases and J shed 5 bases, with 10 bases lying between them.

The V and J genes are TRBV4-3 and TRBJ1-4; D is ambiguous. Germline values: CDR1 LGHNA, CDR2 YSLEER. There are 15 residues in the CDR3. Trimming pared 2 bases from V and 5 bases from J, leaving 12 bases between. The CDR3 DNA sequence: TGCGCCAGCAGCCAAACCCCCCCGGGGAATGAAAAACTGTTTTTT. Amino acids: CASSQTPPGNEKLFF.

This clone was seen a few times. The chain couples TRBV10-2 to TRBJ1-2; D gene uncertain. Germline assignment: CDR1 WSHSY and CDR2 SAAADI. V lost 8 bases and J 4 bases, leaving 11 bases between the germline ends. The length of the CDR3 is 12 residues. Here the CDR3 DNA reads TGCGCCAGCTGTCCGGGTAGCTATGGCTACACCTTC. This sequence encodes CASCPGSYGYTF.

This clone was counted only a few times. The chain combines TRBV28 with TRBJ1-2; D is perhaps TRBD1 (6 bases). Germline V gene lookup returns CDR1 MDHEN and CDR2 SYDVKM. Trimming removed 1 base at V and 7 bases at J, with 10 bases between. The CDR3 runs 13 residues. Here the CDR3 DNA reads TGTGCCAGCAGTTTATCCCTAGGGGGTGGCTACACCTTC. Its protein product is CASSLSLGGGYTF.

The chain recombines TRBV11-1 with TRBJ1-1; unclear D gene. The germline CDR1 and CDR2 sequences are SGHAT and FQDESV (reference sequence). Trimming stripped 2 bases from V and 11 bases from J, with 15 bases between. The CDR3 is 13 residues long. CDR3 sequence (DNA): TGTGCCAGCAGCTTACCACAAGTACCGTGGGCTTTCTTT. Its protein product is CASSLPQVPWAFF.

This chain uses TRBV12-5 with TRBJ2-3; no definite D call. Per germline, CDR1 LGHNT and CDR2 FRNRAP. Trimming pared 2 bases from V and 6 bases from J, leaving 15 bases between. This CDR3 region has 15 residues. In nucleotides, the CDR3 is TGTGCTAGTGGTTTGTGGTTTTCAGGTTCGGATACGCAGTATTTT. It is translated as CASGLWFSGSDTQYF.

The V gene is TRBV27, the J gene TRBJ2-3, with a possible D match to TRBD1 (5 bases). The CDR3 length is 13 residues. Trimming removed 6 bases from V and 2 bases from J, with 9 bases in between. Germline-derived CDR1 and CDR2 are MNHEY and SMNVEV (reference sequence). CDR3 sequence (DNA): TGTGCCAGCAGGCCGACAGTCACAGATACGCAGTATTTT. It specifies CASRPTVTDTQYF.

This clone was found once. The chain uses TRBV6-1 and TRBJ1-1; TRBD1 is a possible D gene (5 bases). Germline V gene lookup returns CDR1 MNHNS and CDR2 SASEGT. The CDR3 is 18 residues long. Trimming pared 1 base from V and 5 bases from J, leaving 23 bases between. CDR3 residues: CASSEDIVVVRGWTEAFF. CDR3 DNA sequence: TGTGCCAGCAGTGAAGATATTGTTGTCGTGCGGGGGTGGACTGAAGCTTTCTTT.

The V call is TRBV5-1, the J call TRBJ1-4; 9 bases fit TRBD1. Trimming removed 7 bases from V and 8 bases from J; junction bases left unmatched: 6. Germline lookup yields CDR1 SGHRS and CDR2 YFSETQ. CDR3 length equals 13 residues. In DNA form, the CDR3 reads TGCGCCAGCGCCTATGGACAGGGGGAAAAACTGTTTTTT. Protein: CASAYGQGEKLFF.

The J gene is TRBJ1-2, the V gene TRBV9; D may be TRBD1 (5 bases). The V gene lost 0 bases and the J gene lost 0 bases, with 6 bases spanning the gap. Germline CDR1 SGDLS, CDR2 YYNGEE. This CDR3 has 14 residues. The CDR3 sequence is CASSVAGANYGYTF. The CDR3 DNA reads as TGTGCCAGCAGCGTAGCGGGGGCTAACTATGGCTACACCTTC.